This T cell receptor (beta chain) was profiled in a study of CD8 T cells in ankylosing spondylitis. Study-level findings and limits: The authors found the disease-linked clones to be CD8+ and relatively rare in peripheral blood. Typical of ankylosing spondylitis blood, it appeared, was a TCR beta motif of fewer than 10 highly homologous variants. Matched ankylosing spondylitis synovial fluid reportedly contained a significantly enriched population of disease-linked clones.

For TCR beta, libraries came from quantitative 5'-RACE with molecular barcodes. Via MiXCR, TCRdb re-called the 5' RACE reads, giving one row per CDR3 protein. The sample contains a few hundred thousand distinct CDR3 sequences, around 18% of which appear only once. This clonotype was detected a few times. Antigen specificity is unknown. The CDR3 spans 16 residues. Germline assignment: CDR1 DFQATT and CDR2 SNEGSKA (reference sequence). V lost 6 bases to trimming and J lost 5 bases; unmatched junction nucleotides: 14. Material for sequencing was blood, either unsorted or a sorted T cell fraction (not recorded which). The receptor comes from a male donor with ankylosing spondylitis. The chain carries TRBV20-1 and TRBJ2-3; TRBD2 aligns across 10 bases. The CDR3 DNA reads as TGCAGTGCCCCGAGCCCCTTACTAGCGGGGAGAGATACGCAGTATTTT. This sequence encodes CSAPSPLLAGRDTQYF.